Here is one T cell receptor (beta chain) with its context. The antigen is undetermined. The source of the sample is a study of molecular identifiers for immune sequencing clone quantification. Broader study findings: A single cell's spiked Jurkat TCR RNA was reportedly detectable among one million naive cells. Beyond 20 RNA copies, clones held over 98% of effector molecules, compared with under 1% in naive cells.

Germline CDR1 reads SGHRS; CDR2 reads YFSETQ. J lost 7 bases, V lost 2 bases, and 9 bases had no gene match. The CDR3 length is 15 residues. Previously described methods and listed TCR primers were used for bulk TCR libraries. A single record per CDR3 protein comes from TCRdb applying MiXCR to the PCR reads. The table shows about 500,000 distinct CDR3 sequences, with about 21% occurring only once. The chain links TRBV5-1 to TRBJ2-1, with 7 bases aligning to TRBD2. The sequenced material came from naive CD8+ T cells from blood, with Jurkat cell RNA spiked in. The sample's subset: FACS-sorted CD8+CD4-CCR7+CD45RA+ naive T cells. The TCR comes from a human donor in good health. Some libraries in this study had Jurkat cell RNA spiked in. The CDR3, as DNA: TGCGCCAGCAGCTTTTGGGAGGGCTCGGGGAATGAGCAGTTCTTC. Its translation: CASSFWEGSGNEQFF.